This T cell receptor (beta chain) came from a study of blood T cell repertoires in COVID-19. The wider study: Researchers got acute and convalescent COVID-19 samples from the United States, Italy and Spain.

This table comes from immunoSEQ multiplex PCR, and its TCRdb copy is limited to in-frame clones, with some not included. The top ten clones hold more than 1.4% of a sample with over 400,000 clones, 80% to 90% of them seen once. With 5 bases clipped from V and 2 bases from J, the junction kept 5 bases outside the gene matches. CDR1 and CDR2 (germline): SGHAT, FQNNGV. The CDR3 extends over 15 amino acids. Sequenced input: peripheral blood. This rearrangement joins TRBV11-2 to TRBJ2-3, with 9 bases identical to TRBD2. This TCR was sampled from a woman in her thirties with active or convalescent COVID-19. CDR3 region: CASSPTSGYTDTQYF. For the CDR3, the DNA is TGTGCCAGCAGCCCGACTAGCGGCTACACAGATACGCAGTATTTT.